This TCR beta chain was identified in a study of identical twins. Through template switching, a universal primer site was introduced, and the cDNA contained unique molecular identifiers. TCRdb called the 5' RACE reads again in MiXCR, with one record for every CDR3 protein. The data hold around 1.7 million distinct CDR3 sequences, with around a third observed a single time. A note on this clonotype: Its cognate antigen is unknown.

The CDR3 covers 19 residues. Losses at the gene ends were 7 bases for V and 2 bases for J; bases not matched to a gene: 16. Whole-study findings and limits: Memory repertoires lacked the insertion deficit that abundant cord blood beta clonotypes showed. Among monozygotic twins, out-of-frame TCR alpha sharing exceeded what models predicted.

The donor group consisted entirely of healthy Caucasians. This clonotype was obtained from a newborn girl in good health. The chain combines TRBV12-3 or TRBV12-4 with TRBJ2-2; 10 bases map to TRBD2. The sequencing input was cord blood. The CDR3 loop reads CASILYSGGPNINTGELFF. The CDR3 DNA sequence: TGTGCCAGCATCCTATATAGCGGGGGGCCTAACATTAACACCGGGGAGCTGTTTTTT.